The text below deals with one TCR beta chain. Its target is not known. The sample comes from a study of STAT3 mutations in large granular lymphocyte leukemia. About the study: Roughly half of the longitudinally sequenced T-LGLL patients carried detectable canonical activating STAT3 mutations. Study-wide results and caveats: Sampling intervals varied between patients and samples. Every T-LGLL patient had at least one immunodominant TCRbeta clonotype. In several patients, dominant TCR clone burden exceeded STAT3 mutant burden, suggesting STAT3 mutation arose secondarily.

Produced via immunoSEQ multiplex PCR; TCRdb's table is partial and in-frame only. The sample yields 30,000 to 45,000 clones, roughly 84% seen once. The germline V gene has CDR1 SGHDT and CDR2 YYEEEE. The CDR3 is made up of 14 amino acids. V gave up 4 bases and J gave up 1 base, with 9 bases separating them. Sequencing was performed on PBMCs. The genes are TRBV5-6 and TRBJ2-4; tentatively, D is TRBD1 (5 bases). This TCR was recovered from a human donor with T large granular lymphocyte leukemia. Some clones in this sample may be carry-over from other donors' samples. The CDR3 sequence is CASSPTAAKNIQYF. The CDR3 region has the DNA TGTGCCAGCAGCCCGACAGCGGCCAAAAACATTCAGTACTTC.